This T cell receptor beta chain was sequenced during a study of cytomegalovirus exposure and HLA in healthy donors. Regarding the study as a whole: In all likelihood, a cluster of highly shared sequence variants was a sequencing artifact.

Both 60 Vbeta primers and 13 Jbeta primers went into the PCR. Sequencing was performed with immunoSEQ multiplex PCR; in TCRdb, only in-frame clones are kept and a portion is missing. The sample has some 200,000 clones, roughly four fifths seen once. The CDR3 has 16 residues. Germline V gene lookup returns CDR1 KGHSH and CDR2 LQKENI. Between the trimmed V and J ends, which lost 3 bases and 0 bases, there was a span of 11 bases. Details on this clone: Its antigen is unknown.

Sequencing was done on a sample of PBMCs. This sequence joins TRBV18 and TRBJ1-4; D unresolved. The source of this sequence is a man between 45 and 60 years old in good health and CMV-seronegative. The CDR3 reads CASSPRGRATNEKLFF. The CDR3 DNA reads TGTGCCAGCTCACCCCGTGGGCGCGCAACTAATGAAAAACTGTTTTTT.